The present T cell receptor beta chain was sequenced within a study of blood T cell repertoires in COVID-19. The repertoire was sequenced with immunoSEQ multiplex PCR; TCRdb's copy has only in-frame clones and lacks some. The data contain 180,000 or so clones, over 70% of them singletons. Before being deemed recovered, Cohort 3 donors had two negative PCRs, clearance, or symptom resolution. The clonotype comes from a man aged 50-60 years who had recovered from COVID-19. Sequenced material: PBMCs or T cells enriched from blood (not recorded which).

CDR3 amino acids: CSVGGAGARGLDEQFF. In DNA form, the CDR3 reads TGCAGCGTTGGAGGGGCGGGGGCGCGGGGGTTGGATGAGCAGTTCTTC. The chain has TRBV29-1 and TRBJ2-1, with a tentative D call TRBD2 (7 bases). V was pared by 4 bases and J by 8 bases, with 24 bases between. Germline V gives CDR1 SQVTM, CDR2 ANQGSEA. The CDR3 is 16 amino acids.